Sequencing of this T cell receptor (beta chain) was carried out in a study of cytomegalovirus exposure and HLA in healthy donors. Study-wide findings and caveats: The authors listed some 150 TCR beta chains as cytomegalovirus-associated.

Using immunoSEQ multiplex PCR, the repertoire was profiled, and TCRdb retains in-frame clones only, with some absent. The sample comprises about 280,000 clones, approximately 90% of which are singletons, and 0.92% rests with the top ten. The V gene end was trimmed by 4 bases and the J gene end by 3 bases; junction bases not matched to a gene: 6. The germline V gene has CDR1 SGHTA and CDR2 FQGNSA. The CDR3 spans 16 residues. About this clone itself: Its target is unknown.

Sample: PBMCs. The TCR sequence derives from a young woman in good health and CMV-seronegative. V is TRBV7-2 and J is TRBJ2-1, with 10 bases identical to TRBD2. CDR3 amino acids: CASSSESGRDYNEQFF. The CDR3, as DNA: TGTGCCAGCAGCTCGGAAAGCGGGAGGGACTACAATGAGCAGTTCTTC.